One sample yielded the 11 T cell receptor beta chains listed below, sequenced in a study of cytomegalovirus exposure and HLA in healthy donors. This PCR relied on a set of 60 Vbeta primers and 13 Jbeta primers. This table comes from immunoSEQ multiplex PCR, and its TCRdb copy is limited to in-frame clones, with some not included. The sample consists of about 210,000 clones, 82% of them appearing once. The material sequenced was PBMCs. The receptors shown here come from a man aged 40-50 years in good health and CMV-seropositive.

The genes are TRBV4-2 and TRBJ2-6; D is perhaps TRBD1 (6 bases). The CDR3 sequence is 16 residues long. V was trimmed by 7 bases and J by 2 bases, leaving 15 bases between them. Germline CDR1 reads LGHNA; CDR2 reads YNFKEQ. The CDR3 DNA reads TGTGCCAGCACCCTAGGGTCAGGGGCTGGGGCCAACGTCCTGACTTTC. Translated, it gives CASTLGSGAGANVLTF.

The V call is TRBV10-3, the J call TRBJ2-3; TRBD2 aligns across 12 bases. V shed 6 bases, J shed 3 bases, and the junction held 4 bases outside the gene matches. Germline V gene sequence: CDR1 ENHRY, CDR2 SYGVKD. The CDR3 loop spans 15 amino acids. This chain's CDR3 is CAISLAGGPTDTQYF. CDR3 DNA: TGTGCCATCAGCCTAGCGGGAGGGCCTACAGATACGCAGTATTTT.

CDR3 nucleotides: TGTGCCAGCAGCTTGACAGTTAGGGTACCCGAGCAGTACTTC. This sequence encodes CASSLTVRVPEQYF. The chain recombines TRBV7-6 with TRBJ2-7; D possibly corresponds to TRBD1 (5 bases). The CDR3 is made up of 14 amino acids. From germline, CDR1 is SGHVS and CDR2 FNYEAQ. V was shortened by 3 bases and J by 6 bases, with 15 bases between the two germline ends. The variable domain in full, with the rest retrieved from reference TRBV7-6 and TRBJ2-7, is GAGVSQSPRYKVTKRGQDVALRCDPISGHVSLYWYRQALGQGPEFLTYFNYEAQQDKSGLPNDRFSAERPEGSISTLTIQRTEQRDSAMYRCASSLTVRVPEQYFGPGTRLTVT.

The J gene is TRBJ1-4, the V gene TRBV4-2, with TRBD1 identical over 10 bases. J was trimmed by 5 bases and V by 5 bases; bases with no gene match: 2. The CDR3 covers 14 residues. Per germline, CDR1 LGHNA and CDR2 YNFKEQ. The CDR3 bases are TGTGCCAGCAGCGTGGGACAGGGGAATGAAAAACTGTTTTTT. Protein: CASSVGQGNEKLFF.

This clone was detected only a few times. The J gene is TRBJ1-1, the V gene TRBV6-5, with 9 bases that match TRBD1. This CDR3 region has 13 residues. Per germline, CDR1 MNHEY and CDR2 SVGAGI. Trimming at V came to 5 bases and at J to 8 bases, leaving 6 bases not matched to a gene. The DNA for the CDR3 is TGTGCCAGCAGTGGCATACAGGGGGCAGAAGCTTTCTTT. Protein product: CASSGIQGAEAFF.

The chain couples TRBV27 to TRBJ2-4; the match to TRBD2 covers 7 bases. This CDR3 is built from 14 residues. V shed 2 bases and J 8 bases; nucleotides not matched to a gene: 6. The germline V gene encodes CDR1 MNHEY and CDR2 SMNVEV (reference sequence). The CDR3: CASSLGSGWDIQYF. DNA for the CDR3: TGTGCCAGCAGTTTAGGTAGCGGGTGGGACATTCAGTACTTC.

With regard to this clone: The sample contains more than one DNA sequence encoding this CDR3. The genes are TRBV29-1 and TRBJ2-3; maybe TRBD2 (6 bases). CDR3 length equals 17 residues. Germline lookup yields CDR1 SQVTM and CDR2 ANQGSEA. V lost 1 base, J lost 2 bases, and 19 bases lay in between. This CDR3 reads CSVEGGLGRGFTDTQYF. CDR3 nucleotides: TGCAGCGTTGAAGGGGGCCTGGGGCGGGGTTTCACAGATACGCAGTATTTT.

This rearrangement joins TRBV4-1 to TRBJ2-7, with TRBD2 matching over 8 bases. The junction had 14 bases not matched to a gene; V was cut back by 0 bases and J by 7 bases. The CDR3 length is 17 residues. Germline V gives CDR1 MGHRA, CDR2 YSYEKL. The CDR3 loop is CASSQEIGRAVFGEQYF. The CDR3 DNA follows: TGCGCCAGCAGCCAAGAGATCGGGAGGGCCGTATTTGGAGAGCAGTACTTC.

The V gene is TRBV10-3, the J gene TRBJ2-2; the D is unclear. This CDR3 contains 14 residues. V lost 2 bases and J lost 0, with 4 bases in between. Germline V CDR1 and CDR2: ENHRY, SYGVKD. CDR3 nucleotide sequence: TGTGCCATCAGTGAGGGAGCGAACACCGGGGAGCTGTTTTTT. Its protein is CAISEGANTGELFF.

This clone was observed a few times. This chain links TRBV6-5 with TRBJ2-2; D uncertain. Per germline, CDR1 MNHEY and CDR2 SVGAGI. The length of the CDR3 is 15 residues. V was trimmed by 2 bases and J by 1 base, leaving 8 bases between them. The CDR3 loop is CASSYATVNTGELFF. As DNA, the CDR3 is TGTGCCAGCAGTTACGCGACTGTGAACACCGGGGAGCTGTTTTTT.

The CDR3 protein is CASSQVGLAGSSEQFF. For the CDR3, the DNA is TGCGCCAGCAGCCAAGTAGGTCTAGCGGGATCTTCAGAGCAGTTCTTC. The chain joins TRBV4-1 to TRBJ2-1; the match to TRBD2 covers 9 bases. Germline V gene lookup returns CDR1 MGHRA and CDR2 YSYEKL. The CDR3 totals 16 residues. Germline trimming cut 1 base from V and 10 bases from J; bases unmatched to any gene: 11.